The T cell receptor beta chain under discussion was sequenced for a study of radiation and T cells in renal cell carcinoma. Broader study findings: Tumor samples were small regions of approximately 0.9 g. Baseline intratumoral clonotype presence is unknown without pretreatment biopsies. Compared with controls, irradiated tumors showed greater TCR clonality. Dominant CDR3 motifs occupied more repertoire in irradiated than control tumors.

With regard to this clone: Its antigen is not identified.

Treatment meaning: 15 Gy SBRT to primary tumor, nephrectomy 4 weeks later. The assay was immunoSEQ multiplex PCR, and TCRdb's table has in-frame clones only and misses some. The sample contains some 10,000 clones, about 63% of which appear only once. Trimming pared 2 bases from V and 2 bases from J, leaving 12 bases between. From germline, CDR1 is MNHEY and CDR2 SMNVEV (reference sequence). This CDR3 is built from 16 residues. The sequencing used tumor tissue, collected from a patient whose treatment included radiotherapy and nephrectomy. The source is a woman aged 50 to 60 with renal cell carcinoma. J is TRBJ2-2 and V is TRBV27; a weak D match, TRBD2 (5 bases). DNA of the CDR3: TGTGCCAGCAGTTTAAGGACGGGGATTAACACCGGGGAGCTGTTTTTT. This translates into CASSLRTGINTGELFF.